Presented here are 9 T cell receptor beta chains from one specimen sequenced in a study of shared clonotypes between healthy human individuals (dated by TCRdb to 2018 to 2020). Libraries were constructed by the immunoSEQ multiplex PCR assay. TCRdb took this table from immuneACCESS and kept in-frame rearrangements with V and J called. Such tables lack part of the clones; where checked against another copy, unresolved V genes explain under half of the gap, and the rest is unexplained. This sample has about 470,000 clones in its table, and 79% of those were observed once. The ten top clones hold roughly 13% of the sample. Source material: PBMCs. All receptors derive from a woman between 35 and 50 years old in good health. Some clones in this sample may be carry-over from other donors' samples.

The rearrangement uses TRBV7-2 and TRBJ2-1, with D possibly TRBD2 on 5 matching bases. The length of the CDR3 is 14 residues. Germline V gene lookup returns CDR1 SGHTA and CDR2 FQGNSA. With 1 base removed from V and 2 bases from J, the gap between germline ends came to 6 bases. The CDR3 DNA reads as TGTGCCAGCAGCTTAGTAGCGACCTACAATGAGCAGTTCTTC. Protein sequence: CASSLVATYNEQFF. The full variable domain, with the rest looked up from reference TRBV7-2 and TRBJ2-1, is GAGVSQSPSNKVTEKGKDVELRCDPISGHTALYWYRQSLGQGLEFLIYFQGNSAPDKSGLPSDRFSAERTGGSVSTLTIQRTQQEDSAVYLCASSLVATYNEQFFGPGTRLTVL.

The chain couples TRBV4-2 to TRBJ2-7; perhaps TRBD1 as D (6 bases). Trimming shortened V by 0 bases and J by 6 bases, and 15 bases separated the two germline ends. Germline-derived CDR1 and CDR2 are LGHNA and YNFKEQ. The CDR3 has 15 amino acids. This chain's CDR3 is CASSQEVTGNAEQYF. The CDR3 DNA sequence: TGTGCCAGCAGCCAAGAAGTAACAGGGAATGCCGAGCAGTACTTC.

The chain has TRBV11-3 and TRBJ2-1; D is tentatively TRBD1 or TRBD2 (5 bases each). The germline CDR1 and CDR2 sequences are SGHNT and YENEEA. V was shortened by 5 bases and J by 7 bases, with 9 bases between the two germline ends. This CDR3 comprises 12 residues. CDR3 region: CASSLGENEQFF. The CDR3 bases are TGTGCCAGCAGCCTGGGGGAAAATGAGCAGTTCTTC.

V and J are TRBV6-5 and TRBJ2-1; D is ambiguous. Germline V gene sequence: CDR1 MNHEY, CDR2 SVGAGI. The CDR3 is 14 amino acids. Trimming left V 8 bases short and J 5 bases short, with 16 bases between. The CDR3 protein is CASATLDVDNEQFF. CDR3 DNA: TGTGCCAGCGCCACGTTGGACGTAGACAATGAGCAGTTCTTC.

The J gene is TRBJ2-1, the V gene TRBV4-2; D possibly corresponds to TRBD1 (6 bases). The V end was cut by 2 bases, the J end by 8 bases, with 10 bases between. The CDR3 spans 13 residues. Germline assignment: CDR1 LGHNA and CDR2 YNFKEQ. In DNA form, the CDR3 reads TGTGCCAGCAGCCAACAGACAGGAGATGAGCAGTTCTTC. Translation gives CASSQQTGDEQFF.

The V gene is TRBV7-2, the J gene TRBJ2-7; no reliable D call. Trimming shortened V by 6 bases and J by 4 bases, and 16 bases separated the two germline ends. The CDR3 totals 14 residues. Germline V gene sequence: CDR1 SGHTA, CDR2 FQGNSA. CDR3 in DNA: TGTGCCAGCAGTTTCGCCGGTCCGATGTACGAGCAGTACTTC. Protein sequence: CASSFAGPMYEQYF.

The rearrangement links TRBV5-1 to TRBJ1-4; D might be TRBD1 (5 bases). The CDR3 length is 15 residues. The germline V gene encodes CDR1 SGHRS and CDR2 YFSETQ. Deletions cut 4 bases from V and 7 bases from J, with 17 bases between. CDR3 amino acids: CASSVRSSGGEKLFF. CDR3 nucleotide sequence: TGCGCCAGCAGCGTACGATCATCGGGGGGTGAAAAACTGTTTTTT.

The chain uses TRBV6-1 and TRBJ1-2, with 7 bases aligning to TRBD1. Germline V gene sequence: CDR1 MNHNS, CDR2 SASEGT. The CDR3 is 14 residues long. V was pared by 4 bases and J by 2 bases, with 4 bases of the junction left unmatched. CDR3 coding DNA: TGTGCCAGCAGTGGCCCGGACAGGAACTATGGCTACACCTTC. Amino acids: CASSGPDRNYGYTF.

The gene calls are TRBV4-1 and TRBJ2-7; tentatively, D is TRBD1 (5 bases). In germline, CDR1 is MGHRA, CDR2 YSYEKL. The CDR3 contains 15 residues. V was pared by 3 bases and J by 3 bases, with 15 bases between. The CDR3 sequence is CASSHADSRDYEQYF. The DNA of the CDR3 is TGCGCCAGCAGCCATGCCGACAGTCGCGACTACGAGCAGTACTTC.